The clone carrying this TCR beta chain was recorded at least ten times. Its antigen is undetermined. These data come from a study of early T cells in non-severe SARS-CoV-2 infection. As for the study in general: Unsorted whole blood bulk RNA was sequenced, with unpaired chains. General study points: VDJdb matching skewed toward anti-spike CD8 responses, missing private and CD4 specificities.

Individually, cDNA molecules had unique molecular identifiers attached to them. TCRdb processed the 5' RACE reads anew with MiXCR; each CDR3 protein has one entry. The table shows about 70,000 distinct CDR3 sequences, with approximately 10% occurring only once. CDR3 length: 12 amino acids. Germline lookup yields CDR1 MNHEY and CDR2 SVGEGT. Trimming removed 8 bases from V and 1 base from J, with 8 bases in between. The sample comprised whole blood. The source of this sequence is an adult who was a healthcare worker with PCR-confirmed SARS-CoV-2 infection or an uninfected control (not recorded which). The rearrangement uses TRBV6-2 or TRBV6-3 and TRBJ2-5, with D maybe TRBD2 (6 bases). Here the CDR3 DNA reads TGTGCCAGCGGGACTTCCCAAGAGACCCAGTACTTC. It yields the protein CASGTSQETQYF.